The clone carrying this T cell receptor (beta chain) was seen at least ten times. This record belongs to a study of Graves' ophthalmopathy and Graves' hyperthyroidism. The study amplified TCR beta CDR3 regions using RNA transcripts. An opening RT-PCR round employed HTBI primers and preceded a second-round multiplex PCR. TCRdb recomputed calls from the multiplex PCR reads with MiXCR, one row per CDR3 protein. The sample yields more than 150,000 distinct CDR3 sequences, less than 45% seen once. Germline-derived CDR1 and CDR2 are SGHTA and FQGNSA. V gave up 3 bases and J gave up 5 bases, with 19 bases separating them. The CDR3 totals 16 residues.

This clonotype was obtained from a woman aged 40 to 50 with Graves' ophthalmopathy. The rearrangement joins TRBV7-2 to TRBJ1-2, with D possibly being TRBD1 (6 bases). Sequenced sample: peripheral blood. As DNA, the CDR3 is TGTGCCAGCAGCTTTCCTTTACAGGGCTATCCTTATGGCTACACCTTC. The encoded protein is CASSFPLQGYPYGYTF.